This TCR beta chain was recorded in a study of blood T cells in healthy people across ages. About the research overall: Template switching caught about one barcoded beta molecule for each two T cells.

The V and J ends lost 1 base and 2 bases respectively, with 11 bases between them. The germline CDR1 and CDR2 sequences are SGHTA and FQGNSA. The CDR3 totals 15 residues. Notes on the study in general: Using unsorted PBMCs precluded a conclusive naive versus antigen-experienced comparison. Diversity figures derived from one million T cells were judged to underestimate the true value.

Through a sample-barcoded 5' primer and a J-beta primer mix, a second PCR was run for roughly 7 to 11 cycles. The study obtained at least 3 million CDR3-containing paired-end reads from every sample. TCRdb reprocessed the 5' RACE reads with MiXCR, giving one entry per CDR3 protein. The data contain hundreds of thousands of distinct CDR3 sequences, about 43% of them seen just once; the ten biggest clones take up about 32%. Comment on this clonotype: The antigen is undetermined.

This clonotype was obtained from a man older than 75 in good health. The chain carries TRBV7-2 and TRBJ1-1; a weak D match, TRBD1 (5 bases). The sequenced sample consisted of blood. CDR3 DNA: TGTGCCAGCAGCTTAGTAGCCAGGGTTAACACTGAAGCTTTCTTT. Protein: CASSLVARVNTEAFF.